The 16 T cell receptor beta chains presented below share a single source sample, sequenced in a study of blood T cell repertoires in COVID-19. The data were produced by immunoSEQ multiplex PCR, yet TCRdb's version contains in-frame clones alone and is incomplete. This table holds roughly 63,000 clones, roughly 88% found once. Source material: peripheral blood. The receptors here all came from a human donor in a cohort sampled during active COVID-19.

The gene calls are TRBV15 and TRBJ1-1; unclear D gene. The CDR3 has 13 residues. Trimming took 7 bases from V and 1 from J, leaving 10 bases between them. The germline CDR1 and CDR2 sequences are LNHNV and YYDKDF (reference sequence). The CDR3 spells CATTGRRNTEAFF. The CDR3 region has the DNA TGTGCCACCACCGGAAGGAGGAACACTGAAGCTTTCTTT. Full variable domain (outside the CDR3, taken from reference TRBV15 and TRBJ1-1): DAMVIQNPRYQVTQFGKPVTLSCSQTLNHNVMYWYQQKSSQAPKLLFHYYDKDFNNEADTPDNFQSRRPNTSFCFLDIRSPGLGDTAMYLCATTGRRNTEAFFGQGTRLTVV.

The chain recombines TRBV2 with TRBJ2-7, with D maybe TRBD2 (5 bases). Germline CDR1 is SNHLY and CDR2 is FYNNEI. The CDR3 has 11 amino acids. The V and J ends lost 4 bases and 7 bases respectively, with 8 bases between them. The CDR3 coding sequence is TGTGCCAGCAGTGCCTGGGAGGAGCAGTACTTC. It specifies CASSAWEEQYF. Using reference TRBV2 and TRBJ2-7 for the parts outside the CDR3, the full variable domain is EPEVTQTPSHQVTQMGQEVILRCVPISNHLYFYWYRQILGQKVEFLVSFYNNEISEKSEIFDDQFSVERPDGSNFTLKIRSTKLEDSAMYFCASSAWEEQYFGPGTRLTVT.

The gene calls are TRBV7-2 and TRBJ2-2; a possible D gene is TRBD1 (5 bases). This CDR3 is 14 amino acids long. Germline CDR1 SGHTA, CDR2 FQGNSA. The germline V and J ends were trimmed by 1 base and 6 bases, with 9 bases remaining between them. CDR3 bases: TGTGCCAGCAGCTTAGGGGCAGGGTCCGGGGAGCTGTTTTTT. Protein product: CASSLGAGSGELFF.

The CDR3 loop is CASSYRPRLAGDAGEQYF. CDR3 nucleotide sequence: TGTGCCAGCAGCTACCGTCCGCGACTAGCGGGAGATGCCGGCGAGCAGTACTTC. V and J are TRBV7-9 and TRBJ2-7; 12 nucleotides match TRBD2. Germline V gene lookup returns CDR1 SEHNR and CDR2 FQNEAQ (reference sequence). The CDR3 spans 18 residues. V lost 4 bases and J lost 6; bases outside the gene matches: 16.

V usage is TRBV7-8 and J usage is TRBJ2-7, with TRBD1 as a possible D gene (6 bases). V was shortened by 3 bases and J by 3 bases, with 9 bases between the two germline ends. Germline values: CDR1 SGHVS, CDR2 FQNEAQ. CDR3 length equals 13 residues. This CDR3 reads CASSFVRGYEQYF. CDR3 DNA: TGTGCCAGCAGCTTCGTCAGGGGCTACGAGCAGTACTTC.

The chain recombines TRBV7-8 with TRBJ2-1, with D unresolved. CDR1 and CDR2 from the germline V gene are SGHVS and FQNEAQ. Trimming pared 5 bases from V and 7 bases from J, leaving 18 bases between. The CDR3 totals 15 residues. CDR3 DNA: TGTGCCAGCAGCATTATGGTGGCTCTCGTAAATGAGCAGTTCTTC. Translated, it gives CASSIMVALVNEQFF.

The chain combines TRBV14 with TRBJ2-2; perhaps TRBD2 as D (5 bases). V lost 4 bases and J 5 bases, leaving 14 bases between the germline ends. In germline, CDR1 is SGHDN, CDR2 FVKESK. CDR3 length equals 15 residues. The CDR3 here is CASSLLAVGTGELFF. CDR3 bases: TGTGCCAGCAGCCTCCTAGCAGTTGGAACCGGGGAGCTGTTTTTT.

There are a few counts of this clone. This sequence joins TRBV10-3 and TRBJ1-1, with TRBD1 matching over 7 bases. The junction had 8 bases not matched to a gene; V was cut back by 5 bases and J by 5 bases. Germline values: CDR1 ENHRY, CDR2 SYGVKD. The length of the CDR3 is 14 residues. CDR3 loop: CAISIDREVTEAFF. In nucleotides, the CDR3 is TGTGCCATCAGTATAGACAGGGAAGTTACTGAAGCTTTCTTT.

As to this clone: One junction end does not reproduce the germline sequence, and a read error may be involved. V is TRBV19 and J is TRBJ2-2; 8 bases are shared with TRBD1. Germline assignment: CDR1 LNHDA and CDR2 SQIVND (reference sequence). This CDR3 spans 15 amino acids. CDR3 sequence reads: CASSAQGAKTGELFF. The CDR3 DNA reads TGTGCCAGTAGTGCTCAGGGGGCGAAGACCGGGGAGCTGTTTTTT.

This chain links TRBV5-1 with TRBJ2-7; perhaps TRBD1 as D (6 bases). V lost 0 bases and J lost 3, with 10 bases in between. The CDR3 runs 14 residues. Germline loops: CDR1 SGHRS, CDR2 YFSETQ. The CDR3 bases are TGCGCCAGCAGCTTGGCCCAGGACAGCTACGAGCAGTACTTC. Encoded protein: CASSLAQDSYEQYF.

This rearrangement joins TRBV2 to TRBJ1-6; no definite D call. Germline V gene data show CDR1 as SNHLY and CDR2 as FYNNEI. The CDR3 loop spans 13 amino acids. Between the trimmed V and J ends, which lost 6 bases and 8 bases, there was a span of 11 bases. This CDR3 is CASRAGSDSPLHF. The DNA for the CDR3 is TGTGCCAGCAGGGCGGGGTCGGATTCACCCCTCCACTTT.

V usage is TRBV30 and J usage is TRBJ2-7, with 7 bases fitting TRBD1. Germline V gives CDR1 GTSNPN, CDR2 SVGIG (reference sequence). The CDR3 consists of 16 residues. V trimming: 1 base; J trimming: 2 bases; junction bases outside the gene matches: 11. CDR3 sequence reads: CAWSASRTGKTYEQYF. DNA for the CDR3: TGTGCCTGGAGTGCCAGCCGGACAGGAAAAACCTACGAGCAGTACTTC.

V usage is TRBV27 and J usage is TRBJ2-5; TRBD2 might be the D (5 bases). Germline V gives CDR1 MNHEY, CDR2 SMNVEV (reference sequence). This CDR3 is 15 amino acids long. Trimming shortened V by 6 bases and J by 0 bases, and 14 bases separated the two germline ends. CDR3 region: CASSEGDSDQETQYF. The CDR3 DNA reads TGTGCCAGCAGCGAGGGCGACTCGGACCAAGAGACCCAGTACTTC.

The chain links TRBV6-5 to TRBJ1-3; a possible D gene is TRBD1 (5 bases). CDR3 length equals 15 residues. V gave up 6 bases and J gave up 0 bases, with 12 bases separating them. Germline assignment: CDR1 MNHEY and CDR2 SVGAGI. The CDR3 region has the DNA TGTGCCAGCAGCTCGCAGGGTAACTCTGGAAACACCATATATTTT. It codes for CASSSQGNSGNTIYF.

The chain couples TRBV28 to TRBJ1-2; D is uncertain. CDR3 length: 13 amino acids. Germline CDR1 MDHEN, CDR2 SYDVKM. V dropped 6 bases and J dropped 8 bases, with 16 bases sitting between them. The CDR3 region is CASSQGLGGGYTF. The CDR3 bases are TGTGCCAGCAGCCAAGGATTGGGCGGGGGCTACACCTTC.

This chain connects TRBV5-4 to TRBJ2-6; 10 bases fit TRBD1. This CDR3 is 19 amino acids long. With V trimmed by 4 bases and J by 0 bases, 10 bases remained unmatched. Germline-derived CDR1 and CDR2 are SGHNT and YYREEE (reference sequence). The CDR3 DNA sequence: TGTGCCAGCAGCAAACCGGGACAGGGGTTTCACTCTGGGGCCAACGTCCTGACTTTC. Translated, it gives CASSKPGQGFHSGANVLTF.